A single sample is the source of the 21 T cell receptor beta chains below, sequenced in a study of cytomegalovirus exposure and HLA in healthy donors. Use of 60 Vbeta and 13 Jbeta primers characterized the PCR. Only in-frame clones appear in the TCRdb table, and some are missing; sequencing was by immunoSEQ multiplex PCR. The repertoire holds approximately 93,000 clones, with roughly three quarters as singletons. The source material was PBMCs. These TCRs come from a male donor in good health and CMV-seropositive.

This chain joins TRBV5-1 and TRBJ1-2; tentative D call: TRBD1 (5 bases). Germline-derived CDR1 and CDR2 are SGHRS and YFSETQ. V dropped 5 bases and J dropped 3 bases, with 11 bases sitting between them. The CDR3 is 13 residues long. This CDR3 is CASRAGEDYGYTF. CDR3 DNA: TGCGCCAGCAGGGCGGGGGAAGACTATGGCTACACCTTC.

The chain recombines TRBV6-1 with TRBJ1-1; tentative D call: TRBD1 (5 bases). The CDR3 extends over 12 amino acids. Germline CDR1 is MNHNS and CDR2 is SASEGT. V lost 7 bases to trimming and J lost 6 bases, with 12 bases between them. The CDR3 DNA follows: TGTGCCAGCAATTGGGGGGACGCTGAAGCTTTCTTT. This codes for CASNWGDAEAFF.

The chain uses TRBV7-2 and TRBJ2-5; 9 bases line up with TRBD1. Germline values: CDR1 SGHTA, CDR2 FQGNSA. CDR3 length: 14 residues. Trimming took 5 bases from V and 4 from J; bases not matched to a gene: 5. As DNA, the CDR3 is TGTGCCAGCAGCGTACAGGGGGCAAGAGAGACCCAGTACTTC. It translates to CASSVQGARETQYF. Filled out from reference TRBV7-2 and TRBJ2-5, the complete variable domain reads GAGVSQSPSNKVTEKGKDVELRCDPISGHTALYWYRQSLGQGLEFLIYFQGNSAPDKSGLPSDRFSAERTGGSVSTLTIQRTQQEDSAVYLCASSVQGARETQYFGPGTRLLVL.

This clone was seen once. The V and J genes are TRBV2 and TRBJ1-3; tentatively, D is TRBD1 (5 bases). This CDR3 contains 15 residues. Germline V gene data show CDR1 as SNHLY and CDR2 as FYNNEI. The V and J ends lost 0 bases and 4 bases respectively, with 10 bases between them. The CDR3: CASSEATRAGNTIYF. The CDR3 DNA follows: TGTGCCAGCAGTGAAGCCACCAGGGCAGGAAACACCATATATTTT.

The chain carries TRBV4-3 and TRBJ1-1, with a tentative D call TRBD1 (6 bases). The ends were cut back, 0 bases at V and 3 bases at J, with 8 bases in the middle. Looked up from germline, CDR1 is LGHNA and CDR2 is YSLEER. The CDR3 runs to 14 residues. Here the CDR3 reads CASSQDRGDTEAFF. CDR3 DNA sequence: TGCGCCAGCAGCCAAGACAGGGGAGACACTGAAGCTTTCTTT.

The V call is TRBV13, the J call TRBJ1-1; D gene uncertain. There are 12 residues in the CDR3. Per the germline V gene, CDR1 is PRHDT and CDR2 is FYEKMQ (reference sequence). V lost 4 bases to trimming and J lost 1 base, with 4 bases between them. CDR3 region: CASSSSNTEAFF. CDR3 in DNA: TGTGCCAGCAGCTCATCGAACACTGAAGCTTTCTTT. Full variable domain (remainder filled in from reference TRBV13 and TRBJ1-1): AAGVIQSPRHLIKEKRETATLKCYPIPRHDTVYWYQQGPGQDPQFLISFYEKMQSDKGSIPDRFSAQQFSDYHSELNMSSLELGDSALYFCASSSSNTEAFFGQGTRLTVV.

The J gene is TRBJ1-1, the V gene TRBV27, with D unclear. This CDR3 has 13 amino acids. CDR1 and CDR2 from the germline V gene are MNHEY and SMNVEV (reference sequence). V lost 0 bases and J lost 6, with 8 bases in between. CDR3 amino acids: CASSLSVSAEAFF. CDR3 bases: TGTGCCAGCAGTTTATCGGTGTCAGCTGAAGCTTTCTTT.

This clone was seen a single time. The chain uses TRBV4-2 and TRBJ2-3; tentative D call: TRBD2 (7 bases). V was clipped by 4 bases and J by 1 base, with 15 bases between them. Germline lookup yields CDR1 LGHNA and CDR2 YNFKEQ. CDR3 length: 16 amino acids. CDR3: CASSLETGGGTDTQYF. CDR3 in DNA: TGTGCCAGCAGCCTAGAGACGGGGGGCGGCACAGATACGCAGTATTTT.

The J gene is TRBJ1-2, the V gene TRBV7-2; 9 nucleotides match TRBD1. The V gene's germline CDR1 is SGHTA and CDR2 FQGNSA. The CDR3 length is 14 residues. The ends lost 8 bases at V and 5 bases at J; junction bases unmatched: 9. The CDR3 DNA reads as TGTGCCAGCCAGGTGGGGGGGACAGGGTATGGCTACACCTTC. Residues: CASQVGGTGYGYTF.

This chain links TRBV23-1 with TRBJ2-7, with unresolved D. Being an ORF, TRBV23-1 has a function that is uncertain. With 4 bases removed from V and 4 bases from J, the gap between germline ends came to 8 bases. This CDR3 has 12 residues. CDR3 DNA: TGCGCCAGCAGTCTTTTCCGTTACGAGCAGTACTTC. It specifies CASSLFRYEQYF.

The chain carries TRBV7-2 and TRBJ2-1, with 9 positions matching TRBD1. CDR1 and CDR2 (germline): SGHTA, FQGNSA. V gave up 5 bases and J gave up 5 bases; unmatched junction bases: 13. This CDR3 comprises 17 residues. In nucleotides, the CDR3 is TGTGCCAGCAGCAGGGCCCCCGACAGGGGGTTCCACAATGAGCAGTTCTTC. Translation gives CASSRAPDRGFHNEQFF.

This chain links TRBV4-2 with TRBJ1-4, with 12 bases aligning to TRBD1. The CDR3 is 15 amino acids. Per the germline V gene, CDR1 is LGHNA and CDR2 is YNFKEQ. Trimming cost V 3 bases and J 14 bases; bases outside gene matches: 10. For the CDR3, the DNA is TGTGCCAGCAGCCAGGAACCGGGACAGGGGGCTCGGCTGTTTTTT. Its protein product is CASSQEPGQGARLFF.

CDR3 nucleotide sequence: TGCGCCAGCAGCTCACCGGGACAGCCTTATGGCTACACCTTC. Protein: CASSSPGQPYGYTF. The chain is built from TRBV5-1 and TRBJ1-2, with 7 bases matching TRBD1. Germline-derived CDR1 and CDR2 are SGHRS and YFSETQ. The CDR3 length is 14 residues. The trim removed 3 bases at V and 5 bases at J, leaving 7 bases unmatched.

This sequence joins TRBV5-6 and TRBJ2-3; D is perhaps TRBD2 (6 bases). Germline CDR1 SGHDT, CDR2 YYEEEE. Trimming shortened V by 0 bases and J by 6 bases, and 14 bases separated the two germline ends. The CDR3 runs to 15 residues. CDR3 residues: CASSLAVGGTDTQYF. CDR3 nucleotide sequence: TGTGCCAGCAGCTTGGCCGTCGGAGGGACCGATACGCAGTATTTT.

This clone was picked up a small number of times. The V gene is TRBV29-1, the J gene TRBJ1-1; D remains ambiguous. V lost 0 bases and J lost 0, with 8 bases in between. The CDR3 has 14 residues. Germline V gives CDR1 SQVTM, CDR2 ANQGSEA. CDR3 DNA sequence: TGCAGCGTTGAAGATTCCCCGTTGAACACTGAAGCTTTCTTT. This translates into CSVEDSPLNTEAFF. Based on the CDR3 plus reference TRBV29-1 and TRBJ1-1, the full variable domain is SAVISQKPSRDICQRGTSLTIQCQVDSQVTMMFWYRQQPGQSLTLIATANQGSEATYESGFVIDKFPISRPNLTFSTLTVSNMSPEDSSIYLCSVEDSPLNTEAFFGQGTRLTVV.

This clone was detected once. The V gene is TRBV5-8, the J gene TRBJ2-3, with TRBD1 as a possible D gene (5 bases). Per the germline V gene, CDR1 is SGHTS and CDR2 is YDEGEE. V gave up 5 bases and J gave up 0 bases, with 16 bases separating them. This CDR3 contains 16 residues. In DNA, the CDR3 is TGTGCCAGCAGGGATAACCAGGGCAGAAGCACAGATACGCAGTATTTT. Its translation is CASRDNQGRSTDTQYF.

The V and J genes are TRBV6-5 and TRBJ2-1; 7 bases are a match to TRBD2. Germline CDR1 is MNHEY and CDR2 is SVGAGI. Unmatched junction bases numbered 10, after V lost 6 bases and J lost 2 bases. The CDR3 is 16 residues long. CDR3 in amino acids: CASSYGLAATYNEQFF. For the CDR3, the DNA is TGTGCCAGCAGCTACGGGCTAGCGGCAACCTACAATGAGCAGTTCTTC.

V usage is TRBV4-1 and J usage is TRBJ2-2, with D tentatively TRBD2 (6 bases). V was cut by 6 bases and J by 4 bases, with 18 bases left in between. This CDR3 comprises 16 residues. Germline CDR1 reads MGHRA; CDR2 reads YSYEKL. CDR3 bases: TGCGCCAGCAGAGAACTAGCAAATGGTGGCACCGGGGAGCTGTTTTTT. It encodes CASRELANGGTGELFF.

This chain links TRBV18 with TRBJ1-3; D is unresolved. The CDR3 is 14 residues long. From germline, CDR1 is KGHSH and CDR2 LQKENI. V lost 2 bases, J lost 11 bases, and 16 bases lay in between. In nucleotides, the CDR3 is TGTGCCAGCTCACCAATCGTCTCCGGGTCCCCCATATATTTT. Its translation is CASSPIVSGSPIYF.

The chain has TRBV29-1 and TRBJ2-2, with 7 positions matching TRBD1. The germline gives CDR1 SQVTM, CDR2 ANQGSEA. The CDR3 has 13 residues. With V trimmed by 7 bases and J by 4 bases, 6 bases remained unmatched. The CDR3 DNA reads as TGCAGCGCACTGACAGGGCGCACCGGGGAGCTGTTTTTT. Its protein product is CSALTGRTGELFF.

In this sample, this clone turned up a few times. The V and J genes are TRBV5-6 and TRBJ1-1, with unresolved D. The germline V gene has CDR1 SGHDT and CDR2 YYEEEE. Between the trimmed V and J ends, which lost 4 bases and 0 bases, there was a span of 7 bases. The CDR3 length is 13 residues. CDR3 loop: CASSPQVNTEAFF. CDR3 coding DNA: TGTGCCAGCAGCCCACAAGTGAACACTGAAGCTTTCTTT.